This T cell receptor (beta chain) was captured in a study of blood T cell repertoires in COVID-19. Study-wide context: Collection of acute and convalescent COVID-19 samples took place in the United States, Italy and Spain. From T cells, B-cell-depleted T cells, or PBMCs came the material, which was cDNA or gDNA.

The study recruited people aged roughly 18 to 100 years across some 23 US areas. Donors in Cohort 3 counted as recovered after two negative PCRs, clearance, or symptom resolution. CDR3 length: 15 residues. Germline assignment: CDR1 WSHSY and CDR2 SAAADI. Trimming pared 2 bases from V and 6 bases from J, leaving 13 bases between. Assay: immunoSEQ multiplex PCR; the TCRdb copy retains only in-frame clones and omits some. The sample lists hundreds of thousands of clones, about 92% occurring once. This chain connects TRBV10-2 to TRBJ2-2, with D possibly matching TRBD2 (6 bases). The sample consisted of PBMCs or T cells enriched from blood (not recorded which). The receptor's source is a man aged 55 to 69 who had recovered from COVID-19. CDR3 amino acids: CASSEPAGRAGELFF. For the CDR3, the DNA is TGCGCCAGCAGTGAGCCAGCGGGCAGGGCCGGGGAGCTGTTTTTT.